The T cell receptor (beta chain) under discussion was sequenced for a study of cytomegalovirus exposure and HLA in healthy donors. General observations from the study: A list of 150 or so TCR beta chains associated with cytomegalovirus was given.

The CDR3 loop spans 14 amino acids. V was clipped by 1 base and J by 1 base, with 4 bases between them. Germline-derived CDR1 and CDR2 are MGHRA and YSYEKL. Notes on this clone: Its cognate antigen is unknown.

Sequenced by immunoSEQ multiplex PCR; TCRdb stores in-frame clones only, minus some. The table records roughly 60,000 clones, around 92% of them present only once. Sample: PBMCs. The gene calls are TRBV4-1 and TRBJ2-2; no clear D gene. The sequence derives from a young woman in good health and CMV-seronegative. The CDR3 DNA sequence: TGCGCCAGCAGCCAAGCAGGGAACACCGGGGAGCTGTTTTTT. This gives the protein CASSQAGNTGELFF.